The subject of this entry is one T cell receptor beta chain. The table lists this clone with a count of one. No antigen is known for it. It has no much larger one-base neighbor in the sample; base qualities were not kept. The data stem from a study of cytomegalovirus exposure and HLA in healthy donors (dated by TCRdb to about 2017). For the wider study: The 670 or so repertoires of the first cohort and the 95 to 150 validation repertoires were produced on the same platform, according to a later analysis. Besides the first cohort of under 700 subjects, a separate validation cohort made up of 120 different subjects was used. To predict cytomegalovirus infection status, the study combined high-throughput TCR immunosequencing, statistical association of individual TCRs with disease status, and machine learning. The study aimed to test whether cataloging public T cell receptors could reveal signatures of past pathogen exposure. What the work shows at the level of the full study, not this receptor alone: A total of about 150 TCR beta chains were listed by the study as associated with cytomegalovirus. Cytomegalovirus status was reported to be diagnosed by the classifier with high specificity and sensitivity in both the original and validation cohorts. Of the cluster scores, roughly 95% were above 0 in a later analysis, which found that TCRs clustered in the first cohort also tended to co-occur in the 120 or so validation repertoires. Most TCR sequences were observed very rarely across donors, whereas some public TCRs were present in many individuals. It was suggested by the authors that the approach could potentially be generalized to other disease states and immunological phenotypes. In vitro tests confirmed that a few of the cytomegalovirus-associated TCR beta chains recognize cytomegalovirus antigens. All 130 or so repertoires were used to score co-occurrence in the validation cohort in a later analysis, because that analysis had no HLA typing for the cohort.

The receptor library was made with the immunoSEQ multiplex PCR assay. Per the authors' processing: A statistical classification framework was built to diagnose cytomegalovirus status from the catalog of TCR beta chain sequences. TCRdb took this table from immuneACCESS and kept in-frame rearrangements with V and J called. Such tables lack part of the clones; where checked against another copy, unresolved V genes explain under half of the gap, and the rest is unexplained. V, J and clone size were drawn from that table, and D and trimming were deduced from the DNA. The sample data list some 110,000 clones, and 88% of these were observed just once. The ten top clones hold 4.4% of the sample. V and J lose 1 base and 2 bases, and a span of 12 bases separates them. The germline V gene specifies SGHVS as CDR1 and FQNEAQ as CDR2. From its cysteine to its phenylalanine, the CDR3 spans 16 amino acids. The read is trimmed to its CDR3 DNA, 48 bases read in frame from base 1.

The donors were included in the validation cohort of roughly 130 subjects, a group kept apart from the approximately 690-subject first cohort. The chain is encoded by TRBV7-8 joined to TRBJ1-5, with TRBD1 perhaps the D gene, on 6 matching bases. The TCR comes from a man aged 18 to 30 in good health and CMV-seropositive. The sample taken for sequencing was PBMCs. Here the CDR3 is given as CASSLEVGAGNQPQHF. The DNA sequence reads TGTGCCAGCAGCTTAGAGGTGGGGGCAGGCAATCAGCCCCAGCATTTT.